This T cell receptor beta chain was obtained from a study of CD8+ T cells in alopecia areata (dated by TCRdb to 2016 to 2019). Some background on the complete study: Treated patients were enrolled in an open-label pilot trial of oral tofacitinib at 5 to 10 mg twice daily for moderate-to-severe alopecia areata. Patients received tofacitinib for 6 to 18 months and were then followed off drug for 6 months to check for delayed response and recurrence. In treated patients, disease severity was measured using the SALT score, which gives the percentage of scalp surface area affected. The study used high-throughput TCRbeta sequencing to examine T cell clonal expansion in alopecia areata, in both the C3H/HeJ mouse model and human patients. Scalp tissue and sorted CD4+ and CD8+ peripheral blood T cells from patchy and totalis/universalis alopecia areata patients and from healthy controls were covered by human TCRbeta sequencing. Tofacitinib-treated patients had biopsies at baseline and at 4 and 24 weeks of treatment, with a later scalp biopsy in several patients. Scalp clonality was compared among normal scalp (n=4), patchy alopecia areata scalp (n=8), and alopecia totalis/universalis scalp (n=8). The RNA source kit depended on sample type: the PAXgene miRNA kit for fixed scalp, the miRNeasy kit for PBMCs, and the RNeasy kit for mouse skin. immunoSEQ multiplex PCR using 35 Vbeta forward primers and 13 Jbeta reverse primers was used to amplify TCRbeta CDR3 regions. General findings and caveats noted by the study authors: Scalp clonality and the number of expanded CD8+ clones among the top 100 scalp clones were significantly decreased by tofacitinib. Scalp TCR repertoire analysis is complicated because resident alphabeta T cells in normal human skin are also sequenced, whereas mouse skin is dominated by gammadelta T cells. The treated cohort was small, with a single nonresponder, so links between baseline CD8+ expansion and response need larger studies. During tofacitinib treatment, many expanded lesional clones stuck around in both scalp and blood, and this persistence may partly explain why relapse happens after treatment is stopped. Higher clonality and more expanded CD8+ clones were observed in lesional scalp than in normal scalp, particularly in alopecia totalis/universalis, a finding suggestive of antigenic drive. Shared TCR sequences between patients were less evident than in mice, which may be partly attributable to HLA diversity in the patient population.

Per the publication, the time point label means: approximately 4 weeks on oral tofacitinib. Interpreted using the paper, the treatment or condition label stands for: oral pan-JAK inhibitor, 5-10 mg twice daily. From alopecia areata patients, peripheral blood was collected along with lesional scalp punch biopsies. After PBMCs were isolated by density centrifugation and stained for CD3, CD4 and CD8, a FACSAria was used to sort CD4+ and CD8+ T cells. To note about this clone: Its recognized antigen is unknown. Base qualities are not recorded, but no much larger clone differs from it by a single base.

The library came from the immunoSEQ multiplex PCR assay. For TCR sequencing, RNA was extracted from every sample and reverse transcribed into cDNA to serve as template. First-strand cDNA was synthesized with SuperScript III using a 2:1 mix of oligo-dT and random hexamers. A synthetic immune receptor repertoire was used to assess amplification bias, and residual bias was removed computationally. The paper's processing steps were these. Raw reads were preprocessed for error removal, and CDR3 was defined according to IMGT conventions as running from the conserved cysteine to phenylalanine. To get clonality, Shannon entropy was normalized by log2 of the number of productive unique TCRs and the result was subtracted from 1. CD4 or CD8 identity of scalp clones was inferred by cross-referencing scalp TCRbeta sequences with sorted blood CD4 and CD8 repertoires. TCRdb carries this immuneACCESS record with in-frame sequences only. Its versions omit some clonotypes, under half of them owing to an unresolved V gene in the studies checked, with the rest unexplained. Clone size and V and J calls were adopted from that table, with D and trimming inferred from the DNA. The sample table shows some 99,000 clones, and approximately 66% are seen once. The ten largest clones capture 15% to 18% of the sample.

The CDR3 covers 12 residues, taking in both the cysteine and the phenylalanine. Only the CDR3 part of the read is kept: 36 bases, read in frame from the first base. Unmatched junction bases come to 1, with V trimmed by 4 bases and J by 7 bases. CDR1 ENHRY and CDR2 SYGVKD are derived from the germline V gene. Recombination connected TRBV10-3 to TRBJ2-1, and TRBD2 aligns with 7 junction nucleotides. This receptor was taken from a human donor with alopecia areata. The starting material was CD8+ T cells sorted from blood, obtained at week 4, from a patient treated with tofacitinib. The CDR3: CAISAGGNEQFF. The DNA reads TGTGCCATCAGTGCCGGGGGGAATGAGCAGTTCTTC.